This T cell receptor (beta chain) was retrieved from a study of blood T cell repertoires in COVID-19. Measured with immunoSEQ multiplex PCR; TCRdb has only the in-frame clones, and not every one. The sample yields roughly 100,000 clones, 75% to 85% seen once. This CDR3 is built from 16 residues. Looked up from germline, CDR1 is SGHAT and CDR2 is FQNNGV. Trimming stripped 1 base from V and 2 bases from J, with 14 bases between. This receptor was obtained from a man older than 75 with COVID-19, enrolled during active disease. The chain is built from TRBV11-2 and TRBJ1-2; maybe TRBD1 (5 bases). Sequenced sample: peripheral blood. CDR3 sequence: CASSLGKTDSNYGYTF. The CDR3 DNA reads as TGTGCCAGCAGCTTAGGAAAGACAGATTCAAACTATGGCTACACCTTC.